The 29 T cell receptor beta chains reported below all come from one sample, sequenced in a study of blood T cell repertoires in COVID-19. Data came from immunoSEQ multiplex PCR; TCRdb stores just in-frame clones and leaves some out. This table holds about 280,000 clones, over 85% found once. Sequenced material: PBMCs or T cells enriched from blood (not recorded which). The receptors originated from a woman aged 60-70 years who had recovered from COVID-19.

The V and J genes are TRBV5-8 and TRBJ1-1, with D unclear. This CDR3 has 14 residues. The germline V gene has CDR1 SGHTS and CDR2 YDEGEE. V lost 4 bases and J lost 3, with 13 bases in between. CDR3 in amino acids: CASSLGGPDTEAFF. In DNA, the CDR3 is TGTGCCAGCAGCCTAGGTGGTCCGGACACTGAAGCTTTCTTT.

This chain joins TRBV9 and TRBJ1-6, with a possible D match to TRBD1 (5 bases). The V end lost 0 bases, the J end lost 5 bases, and 12 bases lay between the germline ends. The CDR3 spans 16 residues. The germline V gene encodes CDR1 SGDLS and CDR2 YYNGEE. The CDR3 coding sequence is TGTGCCAGCAGCGTAGTTGACAGTTTGAATAATTCACCCCTCCACTTT. Translation gives CASSVVDSLNNSPLHF.

The rearrangement uses TRBV5-1 and TRBJ2-7; 11 nucleotides align to TRBD2. V lost 5 bases, J lost 5 bases, and 9 bases stayed unmatched. This CDR3 spans 15 amino acids. CDR1 and CDR2 from the germline V gene are SGHRS and YFSETQ. The CDR3 sequence is CASSLTSGSGHEQYF. CDR3 sequence (DNA): TGCGCCAGCAGTCTTACTAGCGGGAGCGGCCACGAGCAGTACTTC.

V is TRBV28 and J is TRBJ2-7, with D hard to call. The CDR3 runs 12 residues. Germline V CDR1 and CDR2: MDHEN, SYDVKM. The ends were cut back, 7 bases at V and 1 base at J, with 8 bases in the middle. CDR3 sequence: CASNGVSYEQYF. The DNA of the CDR3 is TGTGCCAGCAATGGAGTTTCCTACGAGCAGTACTTC.

This clone was seen a handful of times. The V call is TRBV6-5, the J call TRBJ1-4, with D unclear. CDR3 length: 14 amino acids. V was clipped by 4 bases and J by 5 bases, with 11 bases between them. CDR1 is MNHEY and CDR2 is SVGAGI in the germline V gene. The CDR3: CASSLSRRNEKLFF. For the CDR3, the DNA is TGTGCCAGCAGTTTATCACGGAGAAATGAAAAACTGTTTTTT.

The gene calls are TRBV5-1 and TRBJ2-5; TRBD1 matches at 8 bases. There are 15 residues in the CDR3. Germline V gene sequence: CDR1 SGHRS, CDR2 YFSETQ. The V gene end was trimmed by 4 bases and the J gene end by 3 bases; junction bases not matched to a gene: 8. CDR3: CASSPTGQGEETQYF. The CDR3 region has the DNA TGCGCCAGCAGCCCGACCGGACAGGGAGAAGAGACCCAGTACTTC.

The chain employs TRBV10-3 and TRBJ2-1; the D gene is possibly TRBD2 (6 bases). The germline V gene has CDR1 ENHRY and CDR2 SYGVKD. The CDR3 is made up of 15 amino acids. V shed 4 bases and J shed 0 bases, with 10 bases lying between them. The DNA of the CDR3 is TGTGCCATCAGTGGAGAGCGGGTCTCCTACAATGAGCAGTTCTTC. This encodes CAISGERVSYNEQFF.

The V gene is TRBV5-1, the J gene TRBJ1-5, with unresolved D. Trimming cost V 4 bases and J 0 bases, with 8 bases left between them. This CDR3 is built from 14 residues. Germline V gives CDR1 SGHRS, CDR2 YFSETQ. The CDR3 bases are TGCGCCAGCAGCCGTACAGATAGCAATCAGCCCCAGCATTTT. Protein: CASSRTDSNQPQHF.

V usage is TRBV5-1 and J usage is TRBJ2-1; D uncertain. This CDR3 is 14 amino acids long. V lost 4 bases to trimming and J lost 4 bases, with 12 bases between them. Germline CDR1 reads SGHRS; CDR2 reads YFSETQ. The CDR3 sequence: CASSADTAYNEQFF. CDR3 bases: TGCGCCAGCAGCGCCGATACTGCATACAATGAGCAGTTCTTC.

The chain has TRBV2 and TRBJ1-1; D perhaps matches TRBD1 (5 bases). The CDR3 covers 15 residues. The V gene's germline CDR1 is SNHLY and CDR2 FYNNEI. Trimming took 6 bases from V and 1 from J, leaving 15 bases between them. The DNA for the CDR3 is TGTGCCAGCAGGGAGGGAGACAGACAGAACACTGAAGCTTTCTTT. Translated, it gives CASREGDRQNTEAFF.

The chain links TRBV7-3 to TRBJ1-1, with D uncertain. CDR1 SGHTA and CDR2 FQGTGA come from the germline V gene. The CDR3 spans 13 residues. V lost 3 bases and J lost 0, with 5 bases in between. CDR3 nucleotide sequence: TGTGCCAGCAGCTTCAATGTGAACACTGAAGCTTTCTTT. It specifies CASSFNVNTEAFF. Drawing the rest from reference TRBV7-3 and TRBJ1-1, the complete variable domain is GAGVSQTPSNKVTEKGKYVELRCDPISGHTALYWYRQSLGQGPEFLIYFQGTGAADDSGLPNDRFFAVRPEGSVSTLKIQRTERGDSAVYLCASSFNVNTEAFFGQGTRLTVV.

The chain has TRBV7-3 and TRBJ1-5; 7 nucleotides agree with TRBD1. The CDR3 covers 14 residues. Germline values: CDR1 SGHTA, CDR2 FQGTGA. After removal of 0 bases from V and 4 bases from J, the junction contained 0 bases not matched to a gene. The CDR3 DNA sequence: TGTGCCAGCAGCTTAACCAGGGGGAATCAGCCCCAGCATTTT. This gives the protein CASSLTRGNQPQHF.

The chain is built from TRBV28 and TRBJ2-1; 9 nucleotides line up with TRBD2. V was clipped by 2 bases and J by 0 bases; unmatched bases: 2. The CDR3 extends over 16 amino acids. Germline CDR1 and CDR2: MDHEN and SYDVKM. The CDR3 sequence: CASSLAGGSSYNEQFF. CDR3 nucleotides: TGTGCCAGCAGTTTAGCGGGGGGGAGCTCCTACAATGAGCAGTTCTTC.

The J gene is TRBJ2-1, the V gene TRBV14; 10 bases agree with TRBD2. Germline lookup yields CDR1 SGHDN and CDR2 FVKESK. Germline trimming cut 3 bases from V and 8 bases from J; bases unmatched to any gene: 7. This CDR3 has 15 residues. The CDR3 coding sequence is TGTGCCAGCAGCCATAGGACTAGCGGAGGCGATGAGCAGTTCTTC. This translates into CASSHRTSGGDEQFF.

J is TRBJ1-1 and V is TRBV29-1; D gene ambiguous. V dropped 2 bases and J dropped 1 base, with 11 bases sitting between them. Germline V gives CDR1 SQVTM, CDR2 ANQGSEA. The CDR3 totals 14 residues. CDR3 nucleotides: TGCAGCGTTGAACTGAGACGGGGGAACACTGAAGCTTTCTTT. This translates into CSVELRRGNTEAFF.

The rearrangement links TRBV7-9 to TRBJ1-1; 9 nucleotides line up with TRBD1. Losses at the gene ends were 8 bases for V and 3 bases for J; bases not matched to a gene: 4. CDR1 is SEHNR and CDR2 is FQNEAQ in the germline V gene (reference sequence). The length of the CDR3 is 13 residues. DNA for the CDR3: TGTGCCAGCGAGGGACAGGGTCACACTGAAGCTTTCTTT. As protein: CASEGQGHTEAFF.

The sample holds a few counts of this clone. The gene calls are TRBV6-5 and TRBJ2-5, with 8 bases identical to TRBD2. The germline gives CDR1 MNHEY, CDR2 SVGAGI. This CDR3 region has 13 residues. V lost 4 bases and J lost 7; bases outside the gene matches: 5. CDR3 coding DNA: TGTGCCAGCAGTTTCCTCCGGGAGGGGACCCAGTACTTC. Translating gives CASSFLREGTQYF.

This clone was observed a handful of times. This chain connects TRBV19 to TRBJ1-5; weak D call: TRBD1 (5 bases). V dropped 9 bases and J dropped 0 bases, with 15 bases sitting between them. CDR3 length: 15 residues. The V gene's germline CDR1 is LNHDA and CDR2 SQIVND (reference sequence). The CDR3 DNA is TGTGCCAGCAGGGTGTCGACGTTTAGCAATCAGCCCCAGCATTTT. Protein product: CASRVSTFSNQPQHF.

The chain links TRBV5-8 to TRBJ1-5; 7 positions match TRBD1. Germline CDR1 is SGHTS and CDR2 is YDEGEE. J was trimmed by 2 bases and V by 4 bases; bases with no gene match: 9. The CDR3 consists of 16 residues. For the CDR3, the DNA is TGTGCCAGCAGCCGAGACAGGGTGTTGGGCAATCAGCCCCAGCATTTT. Its protein is CASSRDRVLGNQPQHF. Together with reference TRBV5-8 and TRBJ1-5, the CDR3 gives the full variable domain: EAGVTQSPTHLIKTRGQQATLRCSPISGHTSVYWYQQALGLGLQFLLWYDEGEERNRGNFPPRFSGRQFPNYSSELNVNALELEDSALYLCASSRDRVLGNQPQHFGDGTRLSIL.

The chain recombines TRBV4-2 with TRBJ2-7; 9 positions agree with TRBD2. CDR3 length: 13 amino acids. J gave up 3 bases and V 6 bases, and 3 bases lay outside the gene matches. Germline CDR1 LGHNA, CDR2 YNFKEQ. The CDR3 protein is CASSPTSGYEQYF. CDR3 bases: TGTGCCAGCAGTCCGACTAGCGGCTACGAGCAGTACTTC.

This chain connects TRBV11-2 to TRBJ2-3, with TRBD1 matching over 7 bases. Germline V lookup: CDR1 SGHAT, CDR2 FQNNGV. The junction had 13 bases not matched to a gene; V was cut back by 4 bases and J by 6 bases. There are 16 residues in the CDR3. CDR3 DNA: TGTGCCAGCAGCTCGACAGGGCCGTCACATACGGATACGCAGTATTTT. Its protein product is CASSSTGPSHTDTQYF.

The J gene is TRBJ1-1, the V gene TRBV29-1; D not certain. Between the trimmed V and J ends, which lost 4 bases and 0 bases, there was a span of 9 bases. Germline V lookup: CDR1 SQVTM, CDR2 ANQGSEA. CDR3 length: 13 residues. The DNA of the CDR3 is TGCAGCGTTGTTGTACAAATGAACACTGAAGCTTTCTTT. Translation: CSVVVQMNTEAFF.

This clone has only a few counts. The J gene is TRBJ2-1, the V gene TRBV5-1; 10 nucleotides line up with TRBD2. The CDR3 runs 14 residues. Trimming at V came to 0 bases and at J to 9 bases, leaving 3 bases not matched to a gene. Germline V gene data show CDR1 as SGHRS and CDR2 as YFSETQ. The CDR3 here is CASSLGAGGREQFF. In DNA, the CDR3 is TGCGCCAGCAGCTTGGGAGCGGGGGGGCGTGAGCAGTTCTTC. Variable domain in full (rest from reference TRBV5-1 and TRBJ2-1): KAGVTQTPRYLIKTRGQQVTLSCSPISGHRSVSWYQQTPGQGLQFLFEYFSETQRNKGNFPGRFSGRQFSNSRSEMNVSTLELGDSALYLCASSLGAGGREQFFGPGTRLTVL.

V and J are TRBV28 and TRBJ2-7; 7 nucleotides match TRBD1. Per germline, CDR1 MDHEN and CDR2 SYDVKM. With 6 bases clipped from V and 3 bases from J, the junction kept 8 bases outside the gene matches. The CDR3 has 14 amino acids. Here the CDR3 DNA reads TGTGCCAGCAGCCCGACAGGGAATTTCTACGAGCAGTACTTC. Protein: CASSPTGNFYEQYF.

The table lists this clone with a count of one. J is TRBJ2-2 and V is TRBV27; 7 bases are shared with TRBD1. Germline values: CDR1 MNHEY, CDR2 SMNVEV (reference sequence). The CDR3 runs 17 residues. Trimming at V came to 7 bases and at J to 2 bases, leaving 13 bases not matched to a gene. In DNA, the CDR3 is TGTGCCAGCACCGACGGATGGGGACAGCGTAACACCGGGGAGCTGTTTTTT. It translates to CASTDGWGQRNTGELFF.

The chain recombines TRBV7-9 with TRBJ2-1; D is possibly TRBD2 (6 bases). The ends were cut back, 1 base at V and 12 bases at J, with 19 bases in the middle. This CDR3 contains 15 residues. Looked up from germline, CDR1 is SEHNR and CDR2 is FQNEAQ (reference sequence). The CDR3 region has the DNA TGTGCCAGCAGCTTAGTTCAGATCGGGCGGGACTGGCAGTTCTTC. Translated, it gives CASSLVQIGRDWQFF. The full variable domain, rest sourced from reference TRBV7-9 and TRBJ2-1, is DTGVSQNPRHKITKRGQNVTFRCDPISEHNRLYWYRQTLGQGPEFLTYFQNEAQLEKSRLLSDRFSAERPKGSFSTLEIQRTEQGDSAMYLCASSLVQIGRDWQFFGPGTRLTVL.

This rearrangement joins TRBV6-5 to TRBJ2-7, with D maybe TRBD1 (6 bases). CDR3 length: 11 amino acids. V shed 6 bases and J shed 6 bases, with 9 bases lying between them. CDR1 is MNHEY and CDR2 is SVGAGI in the germline V gene. The CDR3 spells CASSPGAEQYF. DNA of the CDR3: TGTGCCAGCAGCCCAGGGGCCGAGCAGTACTTC.

The rearrangement joins TRBV9 to TRBJ1-2; D gene ambiguous. Germline V gene lookup returns CDR1 SGDLS and CDR2 YYNGEE. The CDR3 is 13 amino acids. V lost 8 bases and J 2 bases, leaving 13 bases between the germline ends. CDR3 nucleotides: TGTGCCAGGTGTCCCCCGGGAAACTATGGCTACACCTTC. Its protein product is CARCPPGNYGYTF.

The chain couples TRBV7-5 to TRBJ1-2; the table assigns TRBD1, which was not confirmed against the DNA. TRBV7-5 is assigned pseudogene status. CDR3 length: 16 residues. The CDR3 DNA reads TGTGCCTCTAGTAGAACCGGGACAGGACGTAACTATGGCTACACCTTC. Encoded protein: CASSRTGTGRNYGYTF.